This TCR beta chain was identified in a study of blood T cell repertoires in COVID-19. About the study: The United States, Italy and Spain were the sources of the acute and convalescent COVID-19 samples.

This clone was seen only a few times. The V and J ends lost 0 bases and 7 bases, in that order; junction bases with no gene match: 22. Germline-derived CDR1 and CDR2 are SGHRS and YFSETQ. There are 20 residues in the CDR3. Authors' data handling: Amplification of reference gene primers was used by the study to estimate nucleated cell counts. The method was immunoSEQ multiplex PCR; TCRdb's version includes in-frame clones alone and lacks a portion of them. V, J and clone size are those of that table, while D and trimming were read from the DNA. The data show about 170,000 clones, approximately 91% seen once. Seattle patient enrollment occurred during active infection, with longitudinal follow-up thereafter.

The TCR sequence derives from a young man with COVID-19, enrolled during active disease. The source material was peripheral blood. The gene calls are TRBV5-1 and TRBJ2-7; TRBD2 agrees at 10 bases. The CDR3 sequence: CASSLEPATRGLAGVGEQYF. The CDR3 DNA is TGCGCCAGCAGCTTGGAGCCAGCTACCCGAGGTCTAGCGGGAGTGGGTGAGCAGTACTTC.